A selection of T cell receptor beta chains follows, all from one sample in a study of T cell repertoires in cytomegalovirus infection. TCRdb analysed the reads with MiXCR anew, one entry per CDR3 protein. Found here are approximately 590,000 distinct CDR3 sequences, just under 40% of them singletons; the top ten hold 48%. Their antigens remain unidentified. The sample in question was cultured PBMCs, obtained from culture after CMV antigen stimulation. The receptors here all came from a human donor in good health (CMV status not recorded). Some clones in this sample may be carry-over from other donors' samples. The CDR3 runs from the conserved cysteine through the conserved F or W. The order of the fields is CDR3 protein, D gene, J gene, V gene. A D gene is named only where the DNA matches it firmly.

CDR3aa: CASSIQGDEQFF
d_gene: NA
j_gene: TRBJ2-1
v_gene: TRBV27

CDR3aa: CASSYWASGGAVETQYF
d_gene: TRBD2
j_gene: TRBJ2-5
v_gene: TRBV6-8

CDR3aa: CASTFADRVISNQPQHF
d_gene: TRBD1
j_gene: TRBJ1-5
v_gene: TRBV28

CDR3aa: CASSPVQRTNEKLFF
d_gene: NA
j_gene: TRBJ1-4
v_gene: TRBV7-2

CDR3aa: CASSSRGVEQYF
d_gene: NA
j_gene: TRBJ2-7
v_gene: TRBV6-2/TRBV6-3

CDR3aa: CSAREPTGGDTQYF
d_gene: TRBD1
j_gene: TRBJ2-3
v_gene: TRBV20-1

CDR3aa: CASSYGTEGTEAFF
d_gene: TRBD1
j_gene: TRBJ1-1
v_gene: TRBV6-2/TRBV6-3

CDR3aa: CASTTGRNQPQHF
d_gene: NA
j_gene: TRBJ1-5
v_gene: TRBV7-2

CDR3aa: CASSPTPGVDTQYF
d_gene: NA
j_gene: TRBJ2-3
v_gene: TRBV4-1

CDR3aa: CASSSTGTLGGTEAFF
d_gene: NA
j_gene: TRBJ1-1
v_gene: TRBV11-2

CDR3aa: CASSLGGRDYTEAFF
d_gene: NA
j_gene: TRBJ1-1
v_gene: TRBV5-4

CDR3aa: CASSLSSTGGRETQYF
d_gene: NA
j_gene: TRBJ2-5
v_gene: TRBV7-2

CDR3aa: CASSWDRGSGNTIYF
d_gene: TRBD1
j_gene: TRBJ1-3
v_gene: TRBV7-2

CDR3aa: CASSWRSVGYEQYF
d_gene: NA
j_gene: TRBJ2-7
v_gene: TRBV7-2

CDR3aa: CASSPQGLESYNEQFF
d_gene: TRBD2
j_gene: TRBJ2-1
v_gene: TRBV9

CDR3aa: CASSLVVTSNEQFF
d_gene: NA
j_gene: TRBJ2-1
v_gene: TRBV7-2